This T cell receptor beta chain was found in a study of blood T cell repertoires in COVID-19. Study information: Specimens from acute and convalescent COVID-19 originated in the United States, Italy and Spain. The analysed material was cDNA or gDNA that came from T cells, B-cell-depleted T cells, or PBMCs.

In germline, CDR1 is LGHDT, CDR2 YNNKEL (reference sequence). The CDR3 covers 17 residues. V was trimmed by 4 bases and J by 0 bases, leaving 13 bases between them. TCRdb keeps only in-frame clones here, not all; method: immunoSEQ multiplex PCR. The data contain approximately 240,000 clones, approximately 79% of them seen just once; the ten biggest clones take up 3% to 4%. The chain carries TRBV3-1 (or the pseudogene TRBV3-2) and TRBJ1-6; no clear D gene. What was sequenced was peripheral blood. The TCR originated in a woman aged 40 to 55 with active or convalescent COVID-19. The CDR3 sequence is CASSRRAGSSYNSPLHF. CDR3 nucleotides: TGTGCCAGCAGCCGGAGGGCAGGCAGCTCCTATAATTCACCCCTCCACTTT.